One and the same sample provided the 16 T cell receptor beta chains below, sequenced in a study of cytomegalovirus exposure and HLA in healthy donors. This PCR relied on a set of 60 Vbeta primers and 13 Jbeta primers. The repertoire was sequenced with immunoSEQ multiplex PCR; TCRdb's copy has only in-frame clones and lacks some. The data show over 150,000 clones, approximately 84% seen once. Sequenced sample: PBMCs. These receptors all come from a man between 18 and 35 years old in good health and CMV-seronegative.

V gene TRBV2 combines with J gene TRBJ1-2; D is undetermined. The CDR3 length is 15 residues. Germline CDR1 and CDR2: SNHLY and FYNNEI. The V end was cut by 9 bases, the J end by 3 bases, with 20 bases between. The CDR3 DNA sequence: TGTGCCAGTCCACCGGGCGCACCCGGGGACTATGGCTACACCTTC. It codes for CASPPGAPGDYGYTF.

This clone was detected ten times or more. The chain is built from TRBV19 and TRBJ1-5; D call uncertain. The germline gives CDR1 LNHDA, CDR2 SQIVND (reference sequence). The CDR3 sequence is 13 residues long. Between the trimmed V and J ends, which lost 9 bases and 4 bases, there was a span of 13 bases. The CDR3 loop is CASFPTPNQPQHF. CDR3 sequence (DNA): TGTGCCAGCTTTCCGACACCGAATCAGCCCCAGCATTTT.

This clone was counted a few times. The rearrangement uses TRBV5-6 and TRBJ1-3; no definite D call. Trimming removed 4 bases from V and 5 bases from J, with 10 bases in between. CDR1 and CDR2 from the germline V gene are SGHDT and YYEEEE. The CDR3 runs to 13 residues. CDR3: CASSNSDRNTIYF. The CDR3 bases are TGTGCCAGCAGCAATAGCGATCGAAACACCATATATTTT.

This chain uses TRBV7-2 with TRBJ2-5; 9 bases line up with TRBD2. This CDR3 has 16 amino acids. V shed 1 base and J 2 bases; nucleotides not matched to a gene: 5. CDR1 and CDR2 (germline): SGHTA, FQGNSA. The CDR3 DNA reads as TGTGCCAGCAGCTTAGGTCCTAGCGGGACACAAGAGACCCAGTACTTC. Encoded protein: CASSLGPSGTQETQYF. Looking up the rest from reference TRBV7-2 and TRBJ2-5 gives the full variable domain: GAGVSQSPSNKVTEKGKDVELRCDPISGHTALYWYRQSLGQGLEFLIYFQGNSAPDKSGLPSDRFSAERTGGSVSTLTIQRTQQEDSAVYLCASSLGPSGTQETQYFGPGTRLLVL.

The V call is TRBV6-5, the J call TRBJ1-1; a possible D gene is TRBD1 (5 bases). In germline, CDR1 is MNHEY, CDR2 SVGAGI. V lost 0 bases, J lost 1 base, and 6 bases lay in between. The CDR3 runs to 14 residues. This CDR3 is CASSYSTENTEAFF. The DNA of the CDR3 is TGTGCCAGCAGTTACTCGACAGAGAACACTGAAGCTTTCTTT.

The gene calls are TRBV5-1 and TRBJ2-7; the D gene is possibly TRBD1 (5 bases). The germline CDR1 and CDR2 sequences are SGHRS and YFSETQ. Trimming pared 3 bases from V and 0 bases from J, leaving 7 bases between. The CDR3 extends over 13 amino acids. The CDR3 nucleotides read TGCGCCAGCAGCTCAGACAGCTCCTACGAGCAGTACTTC. This sequence encodes CASSSDSSYEQYF.

This clone was seen only a few times. The junction and the germline gene differ at one end; a read error may be behind it. The genes are TRBV7-9 and TRBJ1-2; tentative D call: TRBD1 (5 bases). The CDR3 is 12 amino acids. Germline V gene lookup returns CDR1 SEHNR and CDR2 FQNEAQ (reference sequence). This CDR3 reads CSSSPGSGGYTF. DNA of the CDR3: TGTTCCAGCAGCCCAGGGTCCGGAGGCTACACCTTC.

The V and J genes are TRBV2 and TRBJ2-6, with D possibly being TRBD2 (5 bases). The germline V and J ends were trimmed by 7 bases and 0 bases, with 13 bases remaining between them. The germline V gene encodes CDR1 SNHLY and CDR2 FYNNEI. This CDR3 has 16 residues. The CDR3 reads CASNRGLYSGANVLTF. The CDR3 DNA sequence: TGTGCCAGCAATCGCGGACTGTACTCTGGGGCCAACGTCCTGACTTTC.

The chain joins TRBV4-1 to TRBJ2-7, with a possible D match to TRBD1 (6 bases). The ends were cut back, 6 bases at V and 4 bases at J, with 16 bases in the middle. The CDR3 is 14 residues long. The germline CDR1 and CDR2 sequences are MGHRA and YSYEKL. The CDR3 protein is CASRLLDSSYEQYF. CDR3 DNA sequence: TGCGCCAGCAGATTGTTGGACAGTTCGTACGAGCAGTACTTC.

This chain joins TRBV28 and TRBJ2-1, with no clear D. CDR1 and CDR2 from the germline V gene are MDHEN and SYDVKM. The V end lost 5 bases, the J end lost 12 bases, and 14 bases lay between the germline ends. The CDR3 runs to 12 residues. The CDR3 bases are TGTGCCAGCAGTATCCAAAGGTCGGGGCAGTTCTTC. Protein sequence: CASSIQRSGQFF. The entire variable domain, with the rest obtained from reference TRBV28 and TRBJ2-1, is as follows: DVKVTQSSRYLVKRTGEKVFLECVQDMDHENMFWYRQDPGLGLRLIYFSYDVKMKEKGDIPEGYSVSREKKERFSLILESASTNQTSMYLCASSIQRSGQFFGPGTRLTVL.

The chain carries TRBV5-1 and TRBJ2-5; 8 bases map to TRBD1. CDR1 is SGHRS, CDR2 YFSETQ, per germline. This CDR3 is built from 16 residues. Trimming at V came to 2 bases and at J to 4 bases, leaving 10 bases not matched to a gene. In nucleotides, the CDR3 is TGCGCCAGCAGCTTTTCCCCCGGACAGGGTGGAGAGACCCAGTACTTC. Protein: CASSFSPGQGGETQYF.

This clone was counted only a few times. V usage is TRBV9 and J usage is TRBJ2-5; TRBD1 matches 7 bases. The ends lost 4 bases at V and 2 bases at J; junction bases unmatched: 2. Per germline, CDR1 SGDLS and CDR2 YYNGEE. The CDR3 has 13 residues. This CDR3 reads CASSSGQQETQYF. CDR3 nucleotide sequence: TGTGCCAGCAGCTCGGGACAGCAAGAGACCCAGTACTTC.

The chain joins TRBV11-3 to TRBJ1-5; the D is unclear. Deletions cut 2 bases from V and 7 bases from J, with 15 bases between. CDR3 length: 15 amino acids. Germline loops: CDR1 SGHNT, CDR2 YENEEA. The CDR3 DNA reads TGTGCCAGCAGCTTATCCCACCTAGAGGGACAGCCCCAGCATTTT. Encoded protein: CASSLSHLEGQPQHF.

A few counts support this clone. The gene calls are TRBV14 and TRBJ1-6, with D perhaps matching TRBD1 (5 bases). Per the germline V gene, CDR1 is SGHDN and CDR2 is FVKESK. V was trimmed by 0 bases and J by 5 bases, leaving 5 bases between them. This CDR3 is 14 amino acids long. The CDR3, as DNA: TGTGCCAGCAGCCAAGACAGGGATAATTCACCCCTCCACTTT. As protein: CASSQDRDNSPLHF.

The chain links TRBV5-6 to TRBJ2-3; no firm D call. V lost 0 bases, J lost 0 bases, and 14 bases lay in between. The CDR3 loop spans 17 amino acids. Germline V gene data show CDR1 as SGHDT and CDR2 as YYEEEE. The CDR3 protein is CASSLGAVQTSTDTQYF. The CDR3 DNA reads as TGTGCCAGCAGCTTGGGGGCAGTCCAAACTAGCACAGATACGCAGTATTTT.

The chain combines TRBV12-5 with TRBJ2-7; D is uncertain. CDR1 is LGHNT and CDR2 is FRNRAP in the germline V gene. CDR3 size: 16 residues. V was clipped by 4 bases and J by 0 bases, with 16 bases between them. In DNA form, the CDR3 reads TGTGCTAGTGGTTCGGTAGCCCACCGGAGCTCCTACGAGCAGTACTTC. Translating gives CASGSVAHRSSYEQYF.